This T cell receptor beta chain was obtained from a study of T cell repertoires in cytomegalovirus infection. TCRdb reprocessed the reads via MiXCR and lists one record per CDR3 protein. Of some 320,000 distinct CDR3 sequences listed, more than 8% are singletons. This clonotype was observed many times. Germline assignment: CDR1 SNHLY and CDR2 FYNNEI. The V end lost 6 bases, the J end lost 7 bases, and 24 bases lay between the germline ends. The CDR3 is 17 residues long. The chain is built from TRBV2 and TRBJ1-4; D perhaps matches TRBD1 (5 bases). The sequence came from a human donor in good health (CMV status not recorded). Some clones in this sample may be carry-over from other donors' samples. Input material: PBMCs. DNA for the CDR3: TGTGCCAGCAGCTCGGAGTGGGACGGGAGAGGAACTGAAAAACTGTTTTTT. As protein: CASSSEWDGRGTEKLFF.